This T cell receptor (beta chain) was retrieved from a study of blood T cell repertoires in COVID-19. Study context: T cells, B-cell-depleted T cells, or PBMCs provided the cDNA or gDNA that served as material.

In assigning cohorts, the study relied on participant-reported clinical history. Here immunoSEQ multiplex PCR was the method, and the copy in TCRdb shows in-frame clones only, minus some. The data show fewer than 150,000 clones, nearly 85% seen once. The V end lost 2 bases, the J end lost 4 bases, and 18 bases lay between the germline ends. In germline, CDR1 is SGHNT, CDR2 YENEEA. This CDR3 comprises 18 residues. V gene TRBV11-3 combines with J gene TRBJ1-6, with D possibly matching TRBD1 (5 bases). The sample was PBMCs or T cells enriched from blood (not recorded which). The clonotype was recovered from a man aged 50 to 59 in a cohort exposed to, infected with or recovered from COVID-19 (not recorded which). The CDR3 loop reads CASSLPRGGRAYNSPLHF. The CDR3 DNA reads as TGTGCCAGCAGCTTACCCCGCGGGGGACGGGCTTATAATTCACCCCTCCACTTT. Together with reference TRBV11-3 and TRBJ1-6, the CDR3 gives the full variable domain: EAGVVQSPRYKIIEKKQPVAFWCNPISGHNTLYWYLQNLGQGPELLIRYENEEAVDDSQLPKDRFSAERLKGVDSTLKIQPAELGDSAVYLCASSLPRGGRAYNSPLHFGNGTRLTVT.